The rows below give T cell receptor beta chains drawn from one sample of a study of T-cell memory formation after mild COVID-19. TCRdb analysed the 5' RACE reads with MiXCR anew, one entry per CDR3 protein. Found here are about 200,000 distinct CDR3 sequences, 15% to 20% of them singletons; the top ten hold 2.4%. Sequencing used PBMCs or a T cell subset sorted from them (not recorded which). All receptors come from an adult woman who had mild COVID-19 (a few samples of this study predate the infection). Cell type and time point are not known. The CDR3 runs from the conserved cysteine through the conserved F or W. The D gene is left open where the match is weak. Rows give clone size only sometimes, using once, few, many, or a class for an expanded clone.

size,D,J,V,DNA,CDR3
few,NA,TRBJ2-5,TRBV29-1,TGCAGCGCGAGGGGGGCGAGAGGAGAGACCCAGTACTTC,CSARGARGETQYF
NA,TRBD1,TRBJ1-1,TRBV18,TGTGCCAGCTCACTCCAGCGGGACAGGGGAAACACTGAAGCTTTCTTT,CASSLQRDRGNTEAFF
NA,NA,TRBJ2-5,TRBV7-2,TGTGCCAGCAGCTTCGGACCTGTCATGGGGGAGACCCAGTACTTC,CASSFGPVMGETQYF
few,TRBD2,TRBJ2-3,TRBV9,TGTGCCAGCAGCCCTCGTGAGGGACTAGCCGGGGATACGCAGTATTTT,CASSPREGLAGDTQYF
few,TRBD2,TRBJ2-5,TRBV5-1,TGCGCCAGCAGCCGGACCCTAGCGGGGGGGCAAGAGACCCAGTACTTC,CASSRTLAGGQETQYF
few,NA,TRBJ1-4,TRBV10-3,TGTGCCATCAGTGAAGGGGCAACTAATGAAAAACTGTTTTTT,CAISEGATNEKLFF
NA,TRBD2,TRBJ2-3,TRBV3-1,TGTGCCAGCAGCCAAGATTACGGGGGGGGATGGGGAGATACGCAGTATTTT,CASSQDYGGGWGDTQYF
NA,NA,TRBJ2-3,TRBV24-1,TGTGCCACCAGTCAGAGCCCAAGCACAGATACGCAGTATTTT,CATSQSPSTDTQYF
NA,NA,TRBJ2-5,TRBV6-4,TGTGCCAGCATTTACCCAGAGGTGTGGCGAGAGACCCAGTACTTC,CASIYPEVWRETQYF
NA,NA,TRBJ2-1,TRBV7-2,TGTGCCAGCAGCCCTCCCTTGCGGAGCTCCTACAATGAGCAGTTCTTC,CASSPPLRSSYNEQFF
NA,NA,TRBJ2-3,TRBV4-2,TGTGCCAGCAGCCAAGATTCCGGGGGTTATACGCAGTATTTT,CASSQDSGGYTQYF
NA,NA,TRBJ2-1,TRBV5-1,TGCGCCAGCAGCTTGGCGCAGGGGATCTACAATGAGCAGTTCTTC,CASSLAQGIYNEQFF
few,TRBD1,TRBJ1-4,TRBV7-9,TGTGCCAGCAGCTTGACAGGGGGCCGTGAAAAACTGTTTTTT,CASSLTGGREKLFF
few,NA,TRBJ2-7,TRBV11-2,TGTGCCAGCAGGTACCAGTCTACTGGGCAGTACTTC,CASRYQSTGQYF
few,TRBD1,TRBJ2-2,TRBV15,TGTGCCACCAGCAGGCAGGGGGCTGACACCGGGGAGCTGTTTTTT,CATSRQGADTGELFF
few,NA,TRBJ2-7,TRBV5-1,TGCGCCAGCAGCTCGGGGGAGGGGGGCCGAGGATCCTACGAGCAGTACTTC,CASSSGEGGRGSYEQYF
few,NA,TRBJ1-5,TRBV4-2,TGTGCCAGCAGCCAAGTTAGGACCGAGAATCAGCCCCAGCATTTT,CASSQVRTENQPQHF
few,NA,TRBJ2-2,TRBV5-5,TGTGCCAGCACCCCTTTGCCGGGGACCGGGGAGCTGTTTTTT,CASTPLPGTGELFF
few,TRBD2,TRBJ2-1,TRBV7-9,TGTGCCAGCAGCAGGGCGGGACTATACAATGAGCAGTTCTTC,CASSRAGLYNEQFF
few,TRBD2,TRBJ2-3,TRBV5-1,TGCGCCAGCAGAGGACTAGCGGGAGCGGATACGCAGTATTTT,CASRGLAGADTQYF
NA,TRBD1,TRBJ2-7,TRBV10-1,TGCGCCAGCAGACCCGACAGGGGCTCCTACGAGCAGTACTTC,CASRPDRGSYEQYF
NA,NA,TRBJ2-2,TRBV9,TGTGCCAGCAGCGTAGGACTAGCGAACACCGGGGAGCTGTTTTTT,CASSVGLANTGELFF
NA,TRBD2,TRBJ2-5,TRBV6-2/TRBV6-3,TGTGCCAGCAGGCTCCGGGGACTAGTTTTGGAGACCCAGTACTTC,CASRLRGLVLETQYF
few,NA,TRBJ1-1,TRBV7-6,TGTGCCAGCAGCCCAATGCAGGGCTTCATGAACACTGAAGCTTTCTTT,CASSPMQGFMNTEAFF
NA,NA,TRBJ2-1,TRBV7-2,TGTGCCAGCAGCGCCGATGTCGGGCAGTTCTTC,CASSADVGQFF
few,TRBD1,TRBJ2-3,TRBV29-1,TGCAGCGTTCAGCTACCGGGACAGGGGAAGTTCGCGCAGTATTTT,CSVQLPGQGKFAQYF
NA,TRBD2,TRBJ2-1,TRBV7-8,TGTGCCAGCAGCCCTAGCGGCGATGAGCAGTTCTTC,CASSPSGDEQFF
once,TRBD1,TRBJ2-1,TRBV3-1,TGTGCCAGCAGCAGAGCGGGACAGGGGTTTGGTGAGCAGTTCTTC,CASSRAGQGFGEQFF
NA,NA,TRBJ1-1,TRBV9,TGTGCCAGCAGCGTAGCTCCGGGGAGCCCTGAAGCTTTCTTT,CASSVAPGSPEAFF
few,TRBD2,TRBJ2-7,TRBV7-7,TGTGCCAGCACCCTAGCGGGGAGCTACGAGCAGTACTTC,CASTLAGSYEQYF
NA,TRBD2,TRBJ2-3,TRBV12-3/TRBV12-4,TGTGCCAGCACCACCAAGGCGGGACTAGCGGGCTCCGGGGCGCAGTATTTT,CASTTKAGLAGSGAQYF
few,NA,TRBJ2-3,TRBV7-9,TGTGCCAGCAGCTTAGAAGTTAGGACAGATACGCAGTATTTT,CASSLEVRTDTQYF
NA,NA,TRBJ1-5,TRBV5-1,TGCGCCAGCAGCCCCTCGGGGGGCTACGGTCAGCCCCAGCATTTT,CASSPSGGYGQPQHF
few,NA,TRBJ1-1,TRBV7-9,TGTGCCAGCAGCCCTGGTTCCCCGAACACTGAAGCTTTCTTT,CASSPGSPNTEAFF
NA,NA,TRBJ1-3,TRBV19,TGTGCCAGTAGTACACAAACTAGGACCTACTCTGGAAACACCATATATTTT,CASSTQTRTYSGNTIYF